The 13 T cell receptor beta chains below were found in one sample sequenced in a study of identical twins. Via MiXCR, TCRdb re-called the 5' RACE reads, giving one row per CDR3 protein. Of 700,000 or so distinct CDR3 sequences listed, less than 25% are singletons. These data were also reused for a study on T cells expressing NK-cell markers.

Material for sequencing was PBMCs. The source of these receptors is a woman aged 18-29 years in good health.

In its sample, this clonotype was seen a few times. The chain employs TRBV29-1 and TRBJ2-7, with 9 nucleotides matching TRBD2. The CDR3 has 14 amino acids. V was clipped by 6 bases and J by 1 base; unmatched bases: 7. Germline lookup yields CDR1 SQVTM and CDR2 ANQGSEA. CDR3 DNA sequence: TGCAGCGTCGAAAGGACTAGCGAATCCTACGAGCAGTACTTC. Amino acid sequence: CSVERTSESYEQYF.

A few counts support this clonotype. V usage is TRBV10-2 and J usage is TRBJ2-7; no reliable D call. V gave up 2 bases and J gave up 6 bases, with 14 bases separating them. The germline gives CDR1 WSHSY, CDR2 SAAADI. This CDR3 contains 14 residues. The CDR3 DNA is TGCGCCAGCAGTGAGATTGGACGCCCGCCCGAGCAGTACTTC. Residues: CASSEIGRPPEQYF.

This chain connects TRBV11-2 to TRBJ1-1; D is perhaps TRBD1 (6 bases). The germline CDR1 and CDR2 sequences are SGHAT and FQNNGV. Deletions cut 6 bases from V and 5 bases from J, with 13 bases between. This CDR3 contains 13 residues. The CDR3 bases are TGTGCCAGCAGTTCAGGGGTCGGGACTGAAGCTTTCTTT. This sequence encodes CASSSGVGTEAFF.

This clonotype has more than one count but fewer than ten. The chain combines TRBV7-2 with TRBJ1-4; D not certain. Germline V gene data show CDR1 as SGHTA and CDR2 as FQGNSA. CDR3 length equals 15 residues. Trimming pared 0 bases from V and 10 bases from J, leaving 15 bases between. The CDR3 region is CASSLAPGGHGKLFF. CDR3 nucleotide sequence: TGTGCCAGCAGCTTAGCGCCGGGAGGGCATGGAAAACTGTTTTTT. The full variable domain, rest sourced from reference TRBV7-2 and TRBJ1-4, is GAGVSQSPSNKVTEKGKDVELRCDPISGHTALYWYRQSLGQGLEFLIYFQGNSAPDKSGLPSDRFSAERTGGSVSTLTIQRTQQEDSAVYLCASSLAPGGHGKLFFGSGTQLSVL.

This clonotype was seen a handful of times. V is TRBV6-4 and J is TRBJ2-5; the D call may be TRBD1 or TRBD2 (5 bases each). Trimming pared 3 bases from V and 4 bases from J, leaving 9 bases between. The CDR3 loop spans 13 amino acids. Per germline, CDR1 MRHNA and CDR2 SNTAGT. The CDR3 loop reads CASSEGERETQYF. CDR3 bases: TGTGCCAGCAGTGAAGGGGAGAGAGAGACCCAGTACTTC.

This clonotype showed up many times. V is TRBV19 and J is TRBJ2-7; TRBD1 matches 7 bases. Germline CDR1 is LNHDA and CDR2 is SQIVND (reference sequence). With 10 bases clipped from V and 3 bases from J, the junction kept 9 bases outside the gene matches. The CDR3 has 13 residues. The CDR3 sequence is CATSPGQNYEQYF. The CDR3 region has the DNA TGTGCCACTTCGCCGGGACAGAACTACGAGCAGTACTTC.

The table lists this clonotype with a few counts. The chain is built from TRBV20-1 and TRBJ1-3; unclear D gene. Germline CDR1 and CDR2: DFQATT and SNEGSKA (reference sequence). V lost 0 bases and J lost 0, with 12 bases in between. The CDR3 has 16 amino acids. Written as DNA, the CDR3 is TGCAGTGCTAGAGATCCCGGCAGTTCCTCTGGAAACACCATATATTTT. It codes for CSARDPGSSSGNTIYF.

The rearrangement links TRBV20-1 to TRBJ2-5, with no clear D. The CDR3 contains 15 residues. Looked up from germline, CDR1 is DFQATT and CDR2 is SNEGSKA (reference sequence). Deletions cut 5 bases from V and 1 base from J, with 17 bases between. Written as DNA, the CDR3 is TGCAGTGCTCCCTCACGGAACCCTTCCCAAGAGACCCAGTACTTC. Protein: CSAPSRNPSQETQYF.

There are many counts of this clonotype. The genes are TRBV5-1 and TRBJ1-2; no firm D call. This CDR3 is 14 amino acids long. CDR1 and CDR2 (germline): SGHRS, YFSETQ. V was trimmed by 0 bases and J by 0 bases, leaving 6 bases between them. The CDR3 DNA sequence: TGCGCCAGCAGCTTGGAGGGATCTAACTATGGCTACACCTTC. Its protein product is CASSLEGSNYGYTF.

This clonotype was observed a few times. The chain joins TRBV15 to TRBJ1-4; no clear D. Germline loops: CDR1 LNHNV, CDR2 YYDKDF (reference sequence). CDR3 size: 11 residues. Trimming shortened V by 3 bases and J by 6 bases, and 2 bases separated the two germline ends. The chain's CDR3 is CATSSYEKLFF. The DNA of the CDR3 is TGTGCCACCAGCAGTTATGAAAAACTGTTTTTT.

The V gene is TRBV9, the J gene TRBJ2-2; 10 bases match TRBD2. The J segment lost 4 bases and the V segment lost 3 bases, leaving 3 bases of the junction unmatched. The CDR3 extends over 15 amino acids. Germline loops: CDR1 SGDLS, CDR2 YYNGEE. The DNA for the CDR3 is TGTGCCAGCAGCGCAGGACTAGCGGCCACCGGGGAGCTGTTTTTT. Translated: CASSAGLAATGELFF. Combining the CDR3 with reference TRBV9 and TRBJ2-2 gives the whole variable domain DSGVTQTPKHLITATGQRVTLRCSPRSGDLSVYWYQQSLDQGLQFLIQYYNGEERAKGNILERFSAQQFPDLHSELNLSSLELGDSALYFCASSAGLAATGELFFGEGSRLTVL.

V is TRBV5-1 and J is TRBJ1-4; no reliable D call. The V gene lost 5 bases and the J gene lost 5 bases, with 13 bases spanning the gap. Germline V gene data show CDR1 as SGHRS and CDR2 as YFSETQ. The CDR3 loop spans 14 amino acids. The CDR3 nucleotides are TGCGCCAGCAGGCAGGCCAACCAAAATGAAAAACTGTTTTTT. Its protein is CASRQANQNEKLFF.

The chain combines TRBV12-3 or TRBV12-4 with TRBJ2-3, with 13 positions matching TRBD2. This CDR3 region has 13 residues. V lost 8 bases to trimming and J lost 7 bases; unmatched junction nucleotides: 3. CDR3 sequence reads: CASRLAGGHTQYF. The DNA of the CDR3 is TGTGCCAGCCGACTAGCGGGAGGACATACGCAGTATTTT.